This is a list of T cell receptor beta chains from one sample in a study of T-cell memory formation after mild COVID-19. Using its own MiXCR run on the 5' RACE reads, TCRdb lists one record per CDR3 protein. The sample includes 25,000 or so distinct CDR3 sequences, approximately 7% of them seen just once. The sample comprised PBMCs or a T cell subset sorted from them (not recorded which). The receptor source for this set is an adult woman who had mild COVID-19 (a few samples of this study predate the infection). Cell type and time point are not known. Each CDR3 is given with its conserved first and last residue. D genes are given only for firm matches. Clone sizes are given selectively: once, few, many, or a class where the clone is expanded.

d_call j_call clone_size v_call cdr3_nt cdr3_aa
TRBD2 TRBJ2-3 many TRBV5-4 TGTGCCAGCAGCTTGATGGCGGGGGGGCCGGGCACAGATACGCAGTATTTT CASSLMAGGPGTDTQYF
TRBD2 TRBJ2-7 few TRBV5-4 TGTGCCAGCAGCCTTAGCGGGAGCAACGAGCAGTACTTC CASSLSGSNEQYF
. TRBJ2-3 . TRBV2 TGTGCCAGCAGTGAAGAGTGGTCTTCCTTAGCTAGCACAGATACGCAGTATTTT CASSEEWSSLASTDTQYF
. TRBJ2-1 many TRBV20-1 TGCAGTGCTAGAGTTGCAGGGGGCTCAGCGGGAGCTGGGAATGAGCAGTTCTTC CSARVAGGSAGAGNEQFF
. TRBJ1-5 many TRBV3-1 TGTGCCAGCAGCCAAGTACGGGGCAATCAGCCCCAGCATTTT CASSQVRGNQPQHF
. TRBJ1-1 many TRBV5-1 TGCGCCAGCAGCTTTGACCAGAACACTGAAGCTTTCTTT CASSFDQNTEAFF
. TRBJ1-6 many TRBV20-1 TGCAGTGCTAGAGATCAGGACAGAAGCTCCTATAATTCACCCCTCCACTTT CSARDQDRSSYNSPLHF
. TRBJ2-5 many TRBV7-3 TGTGCCAGCAGCTTAGAATCGACTAGGTCGTTCGGGACCCAGTACTTC CASSLESTRSFGTQYF
. TRBJ1-1 many TRBV27 TGTGCCAGCACCCTCTCCCGGCTGCGCAACACTGAAGCTTTCTTT CASTLSRLRNTEAFF
TRBD1 TRBJ2-7 many TRBV18 TGTGCCAGCTCACCAAAATTGCTAACAGGGGGGTCCTACGAGCAGTACTTC CASSPKLLTGGSYEQYF
. TRBJ2-7 many TRBV5-1 TGCGCCAGCAGCGCCGGACAGTACGAGCAGTACTTC CASSAGQYEQYF